These 26 T cell receptor beta chains originate from one sample sequenced in a study of blood T cell repertoires in COVID-19. Assay: immunoSEQ multiplex PCR; the TCRdb copy retains only in-frame clones and omits some. The sample lists around 290,000 clones, roughly nine tenths occurring once. Sequences were obtained from peripheral blood. Receptors were obtained from a woman in her twenties or thirties with COVID-19, enrolled during active disease.

The genes are TRBV5-1 and TRBJ2-7; the D gene is possibly TRBD1 (6 bases). CDR1 and CDR2 (germline): SGHRS, YFSETQ. This CDR3 contains 13 residues. Trimming pared 6 bases from V and 1 base from J, leaving 11 bases between. The CDR3 is CASTQGGSYEQYF. The CDR3, as DNA: TGCGCCAGCACTCAAGGGGGATCCTACGAGCAGTACTTC. Together with reference TRBV5-1 and TRBJ2-7, the CDR3 gives the full variable domain: KAGVTQTPRYLIKTRGQQVTLSCSPISGHRSVSWYQQTPGQGLQFLFEYFSETQRNKGNFPGRFSGRQFSNSRSEMNVSTLELGDSALYLCASTQGGSYEQYFGPGTRLTVT.

The CDR3 bases are TGCGCCAGCAGCTTGGAAACTAACACCGGGGAGCTGTTTTTT. This gives the protein CASSLETNTGELFF. The gene calls are TRBV5-1 and TRBJ2-2; D not resolved. Germline V gives CDR1 SGHRS, CDR2 YFSETQ. Trimming took 0 bases from V and 2 from J, leaving 5 bases between them. The CDR3 spans 14 residues.

The chain couples TRBV9 to TRBJ1-2; tentative D call: TRBD1 (6 bases). V was shortened by 6 bases and J by 6 bases, with 15 bases between the two germline ends. Per germline, CDR1 SGDLS and CDR2 YYNGEE. This CDR3 is 13 amino acids long. DNA for the CDR3: TGTGCCAGCAATGGCGGGGGGCAGAATGGCTACACCTTC. Translating it yields CASNGGGQNGYTF.

The CDR3 sequence is CASSEGTGKETQYF. The CDR3 nucleotides read TGTGCCAGCAGTGAAGGAACAGGGAAAGAGACCCAGTACTTC. The chain joins TRBV6-1 to TRBJ2-5; D might be TRBD1 (6 bases). Germline V gene sequence: CDR1 MNHNS, CDR2 SASEGT. This CDR3 comprises 14 residues. With 1 base removed from V and 3 bases from J, the gap between germline ends came to 9 bases.

V is TRBV5-1 and J is TRBJ2-1, with a possible D match to TRBD1 (7 bases). V was clipped by 3 bases and J by 4 bases, with 14 bases between them. The germline gives CDR1 SGHRS, CDR2 YFSETQ. CDR3 size: 15 residues. CDR3 sequence (DNA): TGCGCCAGCAGCTCCATTTCAGGGGGGTACAATGAGCAGTTCTTC. Its translation is CASSSISGGYNEQFF.

The V gene is TRBV5-1, the J gene TRBJ1-5; D possibly corresponds to TRBD1 (5 bases). CDR3 length: 15 residues. Germline assignment: CDR1 SGHRS and CDR2 YFSETQ. V shed 0 bases and J shed 5 bases, with 12 bases lying between them. The CDR3 nucleotides are TGCGCCAGCAGCTTGGCGGGGGAGAATCATCAGCCCCAGCATTTT. This codes for CASSLAGENHQPQHF.

In its sample, this clone was seen once. The chain carries TRBV10-1 and TRBJ1-4; no clear D gene. Germline-derived CDR1 and CDR2 are WNHNN and SYGVQD (reference sequence). With 0 bases removed from V and 3 bases from J, the gap between germline ends came to 8 bases. The CDR3 sequence is 15 residues long. This chain's CDR3 is CASSESSGSNEKLFF. In DNA form, the CDR3 reads TGCGCCAGCAGTGAGTCGAGCGGATCTAATGAAAAACTGTTTTTT.

This chain links TRBV5-6 with TRBJ2-7; TRBD1 is a possible D gene (6 bases). The CDR3 length is 14 residues. Germline V gene sequence: CDR1 SGHDT, CDR2 YYEEEE. Trimming removed 2 bases at V and 3 bases at J, with 12 bases between. The CDR3 nucleotides read TGTGCCAGCAGCTTTAGTACAGGGAGCTACGAGCAGTACTTC. Translating gives CASSFSTGSYEQYF.

This clone has just one count. The chain carries TRBV5-4 and TRBJ1-2; D gene unclear. V shed 1 base and J shed 7 bases, with 11 bases lying between them. This CDR3 region has 13 residues. Germline V gene sequence: CDR1 SGHNT, CDR2 YYREEE (reference sequence). This CDR3 is CASSLWLSAGYTF. CDR3 DNA: TGTGCCAGCAGCTTGTGGCTCTCTGCTGGCTACACCTTC.

The rearrangement uses TRBV12-3 or TRBV12-4 and TRBJ2-7; a possible D gene is TRBD1 (6 bases). The CDR3 loop spans 13 amino acids. The V end lost 5 bases, the J end lost 4 bases, and 12 bases lay between the germline ends. As DNA, the CDR3 is TGTGCCAGCAGTCGACTACAGGGTTACGAGCAGTACTTC. This translates into CASSRLQGYEQYF.

This chain uses TRBV11-2 with TRBJ2-1; 8 nucleotides line up with TRBD1. With V trimmed by 2 bases and J by 8 bases, 2 bases remained unmatched. Germline V gene lookup returns CDR1 SGHAT and CDR2 FQNNGV. This CDR3 region has 13 residues. CDR3 nucleotides: TGTGCCAGCAGCTTATTACAGGGGGATGAGCAGTTCTTC. This sequence encodes CASSLLQGDEQFF.

The J gene is TRBJ2-7, the V gene TRBV28, with a tentative D call TRBD1 (7 bases). This CDR3 has 18 amino acids. Germline V lookup: CDR1 MDHEN, CDR2 SYDVKM. V lost 3 bases and J 0 bases, leaving 21 bases between the germline ends. The CDR3 loop is CASSFLETGRRSSYEQYF. CDR3 sequence (DNA): TGTGCCAGCAGTTTCTTGGAGACAGGGAGGAGAAGCTCCTACGAGCAGTACTTC.

The chain uses TRBV15 and TRBJ2-1; D is perhaps TRBD1 (5 bases). This CDR3 comprises 13 residues. The V end was cut by 0 bases, the J end by 9 bases, with 9 bases between. Germline V gene data show CDR1 as LNHNV and CDR2 as YYDKDF (reference sequence). In DNA form, the CDR3 reads TGTGCCACCAGCAGAGATTCAGGGCGTGAGCAGTTCTTC. It yields the protein CATSRDSGREQFF.

The V gene is TRBV11-2, the J gene TRBJ1-2; D perhaps matches TRBD1 (6 bases). The CDR3 runs to 15 residues. Germline CDR1 and CDR2: SGHAT and FQNNGV. V lost 2 bases, J lost 6 bases, and 16 bases lay in between. CDR3 bases: TGTGCCAGCAGCTTATTCGGGGGGCGCCAGAATGGCTACACCTTC. As protein: CASSLFGGRQNGYTF. Drawing the rest from reference TRBV11-2 and TRBJ1-2, the complete variable domain is EAGVAQSPRYKIIEKRQSVAFWCNPISGHATLYWYQQILGQGPKLLIQFQNNGVVDDSQLPKDRFSAERLKGVDSTLKIQPAKLEDSAVYLCASSLFGGRQNGYTFGSGTRLTVV.

The rearrangement uses TRBV28 and TRBJ1-5; a weak D match, TRBD1 (5 bases). Germline-derived CDR1 and CDR2 are MDHEN and SYDVKM. The ends were cut back, 3 bases at V and 2 bases at J, with 8 bases in the middle. The CDR3 covers 14 residues. The CDR3 DNA follows: TGTGCCAGCAGTTTCTTCAGGGGCAATCAGCCCCAGCATTTT. Translated: CASSFFRGNQPQHF.

The chain carries TRBV7-4 and TRBJ1-4; possibly TRBD1 for D (6 bases). Germline values: CDR1 SGHVT, CDR2 SQSDAQ. V dropped 0 bases and J dropped 3 bases, with 11 bases sitting between them. The CDR3 consists of 16 residues. In DNA, the CDR3 is TGTGCCAGCAGCTTAGCTCCACAGGGCCCTAATGAAAAACTGTTTTTT. This gives the protein CASSLAPQGPNEKLFF.

The chain recombines TRBV5-6 with TRBJ1-2; D gene ambiguous. The V gene's germline CDR1 is SGHDT and CDR2 YYEEEE. V lost 4 bases and J lost 6, with 10 bases in between. The CDR3 runs 12 residues. CDR3 bases: TGTGCCAGCAGCCCAAGCGGGCATGGCTACACCTTC. Translating gives CASSPSGHGYTF.

This clone showed up just a few times. The chain couples TRBV19 to TRBJ2-7, with 15 bases matching TRBD2. This CDR3 has 16 amino acids. Germline V gene sequence: CDR1 LNHDA, CDR2 SQIVND (reference sequence). J gave up 1 base and V 5 bases, and 3 bases lay outside the gene matches. CDR3 protein: CASSAGLAGGSYEQYF. As DNA, the CDR3 is TGTGCCAGTAGTGCCGGACTAGCGGGAGGGTCCTACGAGCAGTACTTC.

J is TRBJ1-1 and V is TRBV21-1; the table's D gene call, TRBD1, was not cross checked with the DNA. TRBV21-1 is listed as a pseudogene. This CDR3 is built from 14 residues. The CDR3 is CASSNRTVNTEAFF. The CDR3, as DNA: TGTGCCAGCAGCAATAGGACAGTGAACACTGAAGCTTTCTTT.

The chain uses TRBV2 and TRBJ1-2, with TRBD1 matching over 9 bases. V dropped 7 bases and J dropped 8; count of bases not matched to a gene: 8. This CDR3 is 13 amino acids long. Germline CDR1 and CDR2: SNHLY and FYNNEI. CDR3: CASIPMTGGGYTF. The CDR3 nucleotides read TGTGCCAGCATTCCGATGACAGGGGGAGGCTACACCTTC.

V and J are TRBV5-4 and TRBJ2-7; 10 bases fit TRBD2. The junction had 6 bases not matched to a gene; V was cut back by 0 bases and J by 0 bases. The CDR3 totals 17 residues. The V gene's germline CDR1 is SGHNT and CDR2 YYREEE (reference sequence). The CDR3 spells CASSLGGTSALSYEQYF. In nucleotides, the CDR3 is TGTGCCAGCAGCTTGGGGGGGACTAGCGCCCTCTCCTACGAGCAGTACTTC.

The chain couples TRBV7-9 to TRBJ1-1; D gene uncertain. Between the trimmed V and J ends, which lost 5 bases and 11 bases, there was a span of 15 bases. Germline loops: CDR1 SEHNR, CDR2 FQNEAQ (reference sequence). This CDR3 is 12 amino acids long. The CDR3 DNA sequence: TGTGCCAGCAGCGGTAGAGAGGCTGGGGCTTTCTTT. Its protein is CASSGREAGAFF. The full variable domain, with the rest looked up from reference TRBV7-9 and TRBJ1-1, is DTGVSQNPRHKITKRGQNVTFRCDPISEHNRLYWYRQTLGQGPEFLTYFQNEAQLEKSRLLSDRFSAERPKGSFSTLEIQRTEQGDSAMYLCASSGREAGAFFGQGTRLTVV.

The rearrangement joins TRBV23-1 to TRBJ2-1; D not certain. TRBV23-1 is flagged as an ORF with uncertain function. This CDR3 comprises 15 residues. Trimming stripped 4 bases from V and 2 bases from J, with 12 bases between. DNA of the CDR3: TGCGCCAGCAGTCCCCACCTTAGAACCTACAATGAGCAGTTCTTC. Protein product: CASSPHLRTYNEQFF.

This chain connects TRBV5-1 to TRBJ2-5, with TRBD2 matching over 12 bases. The CDR3 is 19 residues long. Germline CDR1 reads SGHRS; CDR2 reads YFSETQ. V was clipped by 3 bases and J by 5 bases; unmatched bases: 17. This CDR3 reads CASSSGGTSGPWTVETQYF. Here the CDR3 DNA reads TGCGCCAGCAGCTCGGGGGGGACTAGCGGGCCCTGGACGGTGGAGACCCAGTACTTC. The complete variable domain, with remaining parts taken from reference TRBV5-1 and TRBJ2-5, reads KAGVTQTPRYLIKTRGQQVTLSCSPISGHRSVSWYQQTPGQGLQFLFEYFSETQRNKGNFPGRFSGRQFSNSRSEMNVSTLELGDSALYLCASSSGGTSGPWTVETQYFGPGTRLLVL.

The rearrangement joins TRBV9 to TRBJ2-2; maybe TRBD1 (5 bases). The V gene's germline CDR1 is SGDLS and CDR2 YYNGEE. V was pared by 0 bases and J by 3 bases, with 12 bases between. The CDR3 has 16 residues. CDR3 sequence: CASSVAGPRDTGELFF. The CDR3, as DNA: TGTGCCAGCAGCGTAGCAGGGCCCAGGGACACCGGGGAGCTGTTTTTT.

The rearrangement uses TRBV23-1 and TRBJ1-1; D remains ambiguous. TRBV23-1 is an ORF; its function is uncertain. The CDR3 extends over 14 amino acids. Trimming left V 3 bases short and J 1 base short, with 9 bases between. This CDR3 reads CASSQRWRNTEAFF. The CDR3 DNA is TGCGCCAGCAGTCAGAGGTGGAGGAACACTGAAGCTTTCTTT.